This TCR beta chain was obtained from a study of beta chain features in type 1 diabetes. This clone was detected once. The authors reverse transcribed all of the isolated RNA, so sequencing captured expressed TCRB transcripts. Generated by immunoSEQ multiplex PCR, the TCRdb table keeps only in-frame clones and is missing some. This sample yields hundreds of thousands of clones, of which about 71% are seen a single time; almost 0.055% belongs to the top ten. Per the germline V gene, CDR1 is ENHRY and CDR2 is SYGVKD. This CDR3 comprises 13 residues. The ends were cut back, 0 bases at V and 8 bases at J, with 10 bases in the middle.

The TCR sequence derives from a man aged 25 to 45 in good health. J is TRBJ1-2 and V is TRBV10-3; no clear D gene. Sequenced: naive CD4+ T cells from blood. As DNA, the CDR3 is TGTGCCATCAGTGAGTCGCGGAGAGAGGGCTACACCTTC. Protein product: CAISESRREGYTF.